This entry concerns a single T cell receptor (beta chain). The source of the sample is a study of blood T cell repertoires in COVID-19. About the study: Spain, Italy and the United States supplied samples that represented acute and convalescent COVID-19.

CDR1 is SGHTS and CDR2 is YDEGEE in the germline V gene. The CDR3 contains 14 residues. V dropped 5 bases and J dropped 6 bases, with 14 bases sitting between them. In the original processing: Using reference gene primer amplification, nucleated cell counts were estimated. Here immunoSEQ multiplex PCR was the method, and the copy in TCRdb shows in-frame clones only, minus some. V and J calls and clone size are given by that table; D and trimming were obtained from the DNA. The repertoire holds about 73,000 clones, with approximately 88% as singletons. The rearrangement links TRBV5-8 to TRBJ2-2; D perhaps matches TRBD2 (5 bases). The TCR was taken from an elderly man with active or convalescent COVID-19. The source material was peripheral blood. In DNA form, the CDR3 reads TGTGCCAGCAGGGCAGGAGGTAGTTCCGGGGAGCTGTTTTTT. It translates to CASRAGGSSGELFF.